This TCR beta chain was sequenced for a study of blood T cell repertoires in COVID-19. Overall study context: The United States, Italy and Spain provided the acute and convalescent COVID-19 samples. Sample material is recorded as cDNA or gDNA derived from T cells, B-cell-depleted T cells, or PBMCs.

As processed by the authors: Nucleated cell number was recorded as an estimate derived from reference gene primer amplification. Clones were sequenced by immunoSEQ multiplex PCR, and TCRdb holds only the in-frame ones, with some missing. The DNA was the basis for D and trimming; V, J and clone size are from that table. The repertoire holds 90,000 or so clones, with around 90% as singletons. This clone came up a few times. CDR1 and CDR2 (germline): LGHNA, YSLEER. CDR3 length: 15 residues. V gave up 2 bases and J gave up 15 bases; unmatched junction bases: 12. Sequences were obtained from peripheral blood. This chain links TRBV4-3 with TRBJ2-1, with 11 bases lining up with TRBD2. This TCR came from a woman of 80 years or more with active or convalescent COVID-19. For the CDR3, the DNA is TGCGCCAGCAGCCAATTAAAGTCCGGGACTAGCGGTCTGTTCTTC. It encodes CASSQLKSGTSGLFF.